The sequence of this TCR beta chain was determined in a study of cytomegalovirus exposure and HLA in healthy donors. PCR involved 60 Vbeta and 13 Jbeta primers. The method was immunoSEQ multiplex PCR; TCRdb's version includes in-frame clones alone and lacks a portion of them. The sample has approximately 92,000 clones, more than 65% seen once. With 7 bases removed from V and 6 bases from J, the gap between germline ends came to 6 bases. Germline CDR1 is SNHLY and CDR2 is FYNNEI. The CDR3 consists of 11 residues. The sequenced sample consisted of PBMCs. This rearrangement joins TRBV2 to TRBJ1-4; no firm D call. The clonotype was recovered from a man between 60 and 70 years old in good health and CMV-seronegative. The CDR3 DNA sequence: TGTGCCAGCACCCAGTATGAAAAACTGTTTTTT. This translates into CASTQYEKLFF.